This T cell receptor (beta chain) was captured in a study of T-cell memory formation after mild COVID-19. TCRdb reanalysed the 5' RACE reads using MiXCR and keeps one entry per CDR3 protein. Of 85,000 to 130,000 distinct CDR3 sequences listed, around an eighth were seen once; the top ten hold around 30%. In germline, CDR1 is SEHNR, CDR2 FQNEAQ (reference sequence). V dropped 2 bases and J dropped 0; count of bases not matched to a gene: 5. The CDR3 is 18 amino acids. The sequence derives from an adult woman who had mild COVID-19 (a few samples of this study predate the infection). Cell type and time point are not known. The sequencing sample was made of PBMCs or a T cell subset sorted from them (not recorded which). The V call is TRBV7-9, the J call TRBJ2-6, with 9 nucleotides matching TRBD1. The CDR3 sequence: CASSLWTGEPSGANVLTF. The CDR3 DNA reads as TGTGCCAGCAGCTTATGGACAGGGGAACCCTCTGGGGCCAACGTCCTGACTTTC.